This TCR beta chain appears in the sequencing data of a study of cytomegalovirus exposure and HLA in healthy donors. PCR was performed using 60 Vbeta and 13 Jbeta primers. The assay was immunoSEQ multiplex PCR, and TCRdb's table has in-frame clones only and misses some. The sample lists about 82,000 clones; around 66% were seen once. Study-level points and caveats: There were some public TCRs occurring in many donors, but most TCR sequences were rare.

This clone has only a few counts. Antigen specificity is unknown. Germline lookup yields CDR1 SGHTA and CDR2 FQGNSA. Deletions cut 5 bases from V and 4 bases from J, with 5 bases between. The CDR3 has 11 amino acids. The rearrangement links TRBV7-2 to TRBJ2-5; no clear D. Sequencing was performed on PBMCs. The receptor was isolated from a woman aged 35 to 49 in good health and CMV-seropositive. The CDR3 sequence: CASSNTETQYF. Written as DNA, the CDR3 is TGTGCCAGCAGCAACACAGAGACCCAGTACTTC.